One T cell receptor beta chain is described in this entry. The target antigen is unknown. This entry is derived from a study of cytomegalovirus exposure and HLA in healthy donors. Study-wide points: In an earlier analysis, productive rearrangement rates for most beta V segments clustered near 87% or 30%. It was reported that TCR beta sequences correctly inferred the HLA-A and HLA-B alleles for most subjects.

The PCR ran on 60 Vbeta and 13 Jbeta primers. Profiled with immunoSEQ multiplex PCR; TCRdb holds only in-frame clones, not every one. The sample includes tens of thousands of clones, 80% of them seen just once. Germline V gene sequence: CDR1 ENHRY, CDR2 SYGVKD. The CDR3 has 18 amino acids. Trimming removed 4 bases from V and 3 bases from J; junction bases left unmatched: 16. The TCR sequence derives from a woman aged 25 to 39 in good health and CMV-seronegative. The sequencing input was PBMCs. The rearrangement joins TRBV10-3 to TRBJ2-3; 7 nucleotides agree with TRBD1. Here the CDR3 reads CAISGQGSQASPTDTQYF. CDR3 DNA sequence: TGTGCCATCAGTGGACAGGGCTCTCAAGCTTCCCCGACAGATACGCAGTATTTT.